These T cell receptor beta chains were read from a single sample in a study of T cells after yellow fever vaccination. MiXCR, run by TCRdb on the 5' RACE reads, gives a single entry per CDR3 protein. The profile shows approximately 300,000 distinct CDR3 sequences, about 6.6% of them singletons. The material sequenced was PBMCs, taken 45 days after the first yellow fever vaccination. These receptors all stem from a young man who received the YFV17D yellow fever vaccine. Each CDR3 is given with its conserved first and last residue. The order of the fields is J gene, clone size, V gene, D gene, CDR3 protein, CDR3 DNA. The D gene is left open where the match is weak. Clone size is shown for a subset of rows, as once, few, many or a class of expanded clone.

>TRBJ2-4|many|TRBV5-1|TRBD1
CASSPTGATDIQYF
TGCGCCAGCAGCCCGACAGGGGCCACGGACATTCAGTACTTC
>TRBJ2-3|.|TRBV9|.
CASSDGGGHTDTQYF
TGTGCCAGCAGCGATGGGGGGGGACACACAGATACGCAGTATTTT
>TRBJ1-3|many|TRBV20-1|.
CSAFPIELSGNTIYF
TGCAGTGCTTTTCCCATCGAGCTCTCTGGAAACACCATATATTTT
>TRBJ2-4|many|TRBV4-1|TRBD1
CASSPTFTGGYPKNIQYF
TGCGCCAGCAGCCCGACTTTCACAGGGGGCTATCCCAAAAACATTCAGTACTTC
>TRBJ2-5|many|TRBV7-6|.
CASSLGTNQETQYF
TGTGCCAGCAGCTTAGGGACAAACCAAGAGACCCAGTACTTC
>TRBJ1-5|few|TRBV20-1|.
CSASTWGQGQPQHF
TGCAGTGCTAGCACATGGGGTCAGGGTCAGCCCCAGCATTTT
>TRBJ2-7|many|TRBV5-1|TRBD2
CASSLEASGLREQYF
TGCGCCAGCAGCTTGGAGGCTAGCGGTCTACGAGAGCAGTACTTC
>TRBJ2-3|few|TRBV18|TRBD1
CASSPTGPDTQYF
TGTGCCAGCTCACCGACAGGGCCAGATACGCAGTATTTT
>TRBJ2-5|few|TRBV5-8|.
CASSFYAQQETQYF
TGTGCCAGCAGCTTTTATGCACAGCAAGAGACCCAGTACTTC
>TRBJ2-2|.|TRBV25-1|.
CASSEYPGGELFF
TGTGCCAGCAGTGAATACCCGGGCGGGGAGCTGTTTTTT
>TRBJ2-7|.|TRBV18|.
CASSPREGYSYEQYF
TGTGCCAGCTCACCACGGGAAGGGTACTCCTACGAGCAGTACTTC
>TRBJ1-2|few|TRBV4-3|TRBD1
CASSTRQGASIYGYTF
TGCGCCAGCAGCACTCGACAGGGAGCCTCCATCTATGGCTACACCTTC
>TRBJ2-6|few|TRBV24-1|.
CATSDSLFGSGANVLTF
TGTGCCACCAGTGATTCCCTTTTTGGCTCTGGGGCCAACGTCCTGACTTTC
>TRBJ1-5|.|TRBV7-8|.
CASSLAVDQPQHF
TGTGCCAGCAGCTTAGCCGTCGATCAGCCCCAGCATTTT
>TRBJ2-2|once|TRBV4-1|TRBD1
CASSLDRAGTGELFF
TGCGCCAGCAGCTTGGACAGGGCCGGGACCGGGGAGCTGTTTTTT
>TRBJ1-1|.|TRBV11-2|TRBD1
CASSARDSHTEAFF
TGTGCCAGCAGCGCCCGGGACAGCCACACTGAAGCTTTCTTT
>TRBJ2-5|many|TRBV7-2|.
CASSPTGRETQYF
TGTGCCAGCAGCCCTACAGGGAGGGAGACCCAGTACTTC
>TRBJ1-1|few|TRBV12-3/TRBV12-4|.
CASRSNRLFVRRQTDTEAFF
TGTGCCAGCAGGAGTAACCGTTTATTTGTGCGGAGACAAACGGACACTGAAGCTTTCTTT
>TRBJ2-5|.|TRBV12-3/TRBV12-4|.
CASSSRGFQETQYF
TGTGCCAGCAGTTCCAGGGGATTCCAAGAGACCCAGTACTTC
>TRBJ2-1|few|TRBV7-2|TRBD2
CASSYPKTSGKPQHSSYNEQFF
TGTGCCAGCAGCTACCCCAAGACTAGCGGGAAGCCTCAACATAGCTCCTACAATGAGCAGTTCTTC
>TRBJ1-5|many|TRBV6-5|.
CASSYSGGNQPQHF
TGTGCCAGCAGTTACTCGGGGGGAAATCAGCCCCAGCATTTT
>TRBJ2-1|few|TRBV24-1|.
CATSAALVSSYNEQFF
TGTGCCACCAGTGCCGCACTAGTTAGCTCCTACAATGAGCAGTTCTTC
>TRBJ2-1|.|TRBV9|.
CASSVANEQFF
TGTGCCAGCAGCGTAGCTAATGAGCAGTTCTTC
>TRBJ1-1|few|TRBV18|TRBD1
CASSIRPGTGVNTEAFF
TGTGCCAGCTCAATTCGTCCCGGGACAGGGGTGAACACTGAAGCTTTCTTT
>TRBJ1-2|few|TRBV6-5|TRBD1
CASSFRQGRPGYTF
TGTGCCAGCAGTTTCAGACAGGGCCGTCCTGGCTACACCTTC
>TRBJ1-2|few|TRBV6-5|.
CASSSTRRGRYGYTF
TGTGCCAGCAGTTCCACCAGAAGGGGCCGCTATGGCTACACCTTC
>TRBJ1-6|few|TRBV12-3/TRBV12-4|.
CASSSGWTSDNSPLHF
TGTGCCAGCAGTTCTGGGTGGACAAGTGATAATTCACCCCTCCACTTT
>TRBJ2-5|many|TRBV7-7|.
CASSLATWGETQYF
TGTGCTAGCAGCTTAGCAACCTGGGGAGAGACCCAGTACTTC
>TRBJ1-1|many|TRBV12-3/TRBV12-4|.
CASSHRGGTEAFF
TGTGCCAGCAGCCACCGGGGGGGCACTGAAGCTTTCTTT
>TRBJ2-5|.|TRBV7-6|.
CASSLSPGGRETQYF
TGTGCCAGCAGCTTATCTCCGGGGGGCAGGGAGACCCAGTACTTC